The 24 T cell receptor beta chains in this list originate from one sample, sequenced in a study of blood T cell repertoires in COVID-19. Assay used: immunoSEQ multiplex PCR; TCRdb lists only in-frame clones, some missing. Among about 52,000 clones listed, roughly four fifths were seen once. Sequences were obtained from peripheral blood. Receptors originate from a woman aged 80 or over with COVID-19, enrolled during active disease.

The chain employs TRBV10-3 and TRBJ1-1, with D possibly matching TRBD1 (5 bases). V lost 10 bases and J lost 1, with 13 bases in between. Germline CDR1 reads ENHRY; CDR2 reads SYGVKD. This CDR3 region has 13 residues. The CDR3 region has the DNA TGTGCCACCGGTGCTACAGGGAACACTGAAGCTTTCTTT. Protein: CATGATGNTEAFF.

This clone was observed a single time. The chain combines TRBV14 with TRBJ1-1; unclear D gene. CDR1 and CDR2 from the germline V gene are SGHDN and FVKESK. The CDR3 length is 14 residues. Trimming took 2 bases from V and 0 from J, leaving 7 bases between them. CDR3 in DNA: TGTGCCAGCAGCCAACCCAACATGAACACTGAAGCTTTCTTT. It specifies CASSQPNMNTEAFF. The whole variable domain, filled in from reference TRBV14 and TRBJ1-1, reads EAGVTQFPSHSVIEKGQTVTLRCDPISGHDNLYWYRRVMGKEIKFLLHFVKESKQDESGMPNNRFLAERTGGTYSTLKVQPAELEDSGVYFCASSQPNMNTEAFFGQGTRLTVV.

V and J are TRBV10-3 and TRBJ2-7; 13 positions match TRBD2. The trim removed 6 bases at V and 6 bases at J, leaving 8 bases unmatched. From germline, CDR1 is ENHRY and CDR2 SYGVKD. This CDR3 spans 15 amino acids. The CDR3 loop is CAISETSGRLGEQYF. The CDR3 DNA reads as TGTGCCATCAGCGAGACTAGCGGGAGGCTGGGCGAGCAGTACTTC.

The V call is TRBV2, the J call TRBJ2-1, with 7 bases fitting TRBD2. The CDR3 is made up of 14 amino acids. V gave up 7 bases and J gave up 4 bases; unmatched junction bases: 7. Per germline, CDR1 SNHLY and CDR2 FYNNEI. CDR3 in amino acids: CASKVLAAYNEQFF. In nucleotides, the CDR3 is TGTGCCAGCAAGGTCCTAGCGGCATACAATGAGCAGTTCTTC.

The V gene is TRBV5-6, the J gene TRBJ2-7, with 8 positions matching TRBD1. Germline values: CDR1 SGHDT, CDR2 YYEEEE. The J segment lost 6 bases and the V segment lost 4 bases, leaving 6 bases of the junction unmatched. The CDR3 loop spans 13 amino acids. CDR3 sequence (DNA): TGTGCCAGCAGCCCAGTCGACAGGGGCGAGCAGTACTTC. Its protein is CASSPVDRGEQYF.

The chain recombines TRBV7-9 with TRBJ1-2; the D is unclear. The CDR3 is made up of 13 amino acids. With 5 bases removed from V and 2 bases from J, the gap between germline ends came to 9 bases. The germline V gene encodes CDR1 SEHNR and CDR2 FQNEAQ (reference sequence). The CDR3 reads CASSPGSNYGYTF. CDR3 nucleotides: TGTGCCAGCAGCCCCGGGTCCAACTATGGCTACACCTTC.

The chain combines TRBV9 with TRBJ2-7, with TRBD1 matching 9 bases. V shed 2 bases, J shed 6 bases, and the junction held 6 bases outside the gene matches. CDR3 length: 14 residues. CDR1 is SGDLS and CDR2 is YYNGEE in the germline V gene. The CDR3 DNA reads as TGTGCCAGCAGCGTCAACAGGGGGCCGGGCGAGCAGTACTTC. It codes for CASSVNRGPGEQYF.

The genes are TRBV4-2 and TRBJ2-1, with 9 bases identical to TRBD1. The trim removed 5 bases at V and 6 bases at J, leaving 5 bases unmatched. Germline values: CDR1 LGHNA, CDR2 YNFKEQ. The CDR3 is 14 amino acids. The CDR3 nucleotides read TGTGCCAGCAGCACCGGGACAGGGTTCAATGAGCAGTTCTTC. Translated, it gives CASSTGTGFNEQFF.

The rearrangement uses TRBV4-1 and TRBJ2-7, with D possibly being TRBD2 (6 bases). The V gene lost 1 base and the J gene lost 0 bases, with 10 bases spanning the gap. Per the germline V gene, CDR1 is MGHRA and CDR2 is YSYEKL. This CDR3 spans 15 amino acids. The CDR3 loop is CASSQAEGSSYEQYF. The CDR3 DNA follows: TGCGCCAGCAGCCAAGCGGAGGGTAGCTCCTACGAGCAGTACTTC.

The gene calls are TRBV19 and TRBJ2-7; 11 nucleotides align to TRBD2. J was trimmed by 1 base and V by 5 bases; bases with no gene match: 10. Germline loops: CDR1 LNHDA, CDR2 SQIVND (reference sequence). The CDR3 is 17 amino acids. Written as DNA, the CDR3 is TGTGCCAGTAGTTCCCACTTACTAGCGGGAGTTTCCTACGAGCAGTACTTC. It codes for CASSSHLLAGVSYEQYF.

V usage is TRBV19 and J usage is TRBJ2-3; D is ambiguous. Trimming removed 4 bases from V and 0 bases from J, with 11 bases in between. Germline CDR1 and CDR2: LNHDA and SQIVND (reference sequence). The CDR3 is made up of 15 amino acids. The CDR3 DNA is TGTGCCAGTAGTAATGGGCCCTCTAGCACAGATACGCAGTATTTT. It specifies CASSNGPSSTDTQYF.

This clone was seen only once. This chain links TRBV5-1 with TRBJ2-5; D is perhaps TRBD2 (6 bases). Germline lookup yields CDR1 SGHRS and CDR2 YFSETQ. The V end was cut by 4 bases, the J end by 2 bases, with 15 bases between. CDR3 length: 15 amino acids. Here the CDR3 reads CASSIATGTQETQYF. The CDR3 bases are TGCGCCAGCAGCATAGCTACCGGGACTCAAGAGACCCAGTACTTC.

The CDR3 here is CATSDSDRFQGNEQFF. The CDR3 DNA reads as TGTGCCACCAGTGATTCTGACAGGTTCCAGGGCAATGAGCAGTTCTTC. The chain recombines TRBV24-1 with TRBJ2-1; possibly TRBD1 for D (6 bases). V dropped 2 bases and J dropped 6 bases, with 16 bases sitting between them. This CDR3 contains 16 residues. CDR1 and CDR2 from the germline V gene are KGHDR and SFDVKD.

The chain couples TRBV4-1 to TRBJ2-4; TRBD1 might be the D (6 bases). V lost 5 bases and J 5 bases, leaving 16 bases between the germline ends. There are 15 residues in the CDR3. Germline CDR1 is MGHRA and CDR2 is YSYEKL. The CDR3 nucleotides are TGCGCCAGCAGCACCTGGGGGCGGAAAGAAAACATTCAGTACTTC. This gives the protein CASSTWGRKENIQYF.

This chain joins TRBV5-4 and TRBJ2-1, with 11 nucleotides matching TRBD2. Germline CDR1 is SGHNT and CDR2 is YYREEE (reference sequence). V dropped 2 bases and J dropped 2; count of bases not matched to a gene: 3. The CDR3 contains 16 residues. Here the CDR3 reads CASSFGSGRAYNEQFF. CDR3 in DNA: TGTGCCAGCAGCTTCGGTAGCGGGAGGGCCTACAATGAGCAGTTCTTC.

The V and J genes are TRBV28 and TRBJ2-7, with 12 bases identical to TRBD1. V lost 6 bases and J lost 6; bases outside the gene matches: 9. Germline assignment: CDR1 MDHEN and CDR2 SYDVKM. The CDR3 sequence is 15 residues long. CDR3 in amino acids: CASSRPGQGALEQYF. Here the CDR3 DNA reads TGTGCCAGCAGCCGACCGGGACAGGGGGCCCTCGAGCAGTACTTC.

The J gene is TRBJ2-2, the V gene TRBV5-1; possible D gene TRBD2, 5 bases. CDR3 size: 15 residues. The ends were cut back, 1 base at V and 5 bases at J, with 12 bases in the middle. Germline values: CDR1 SGHRS, CDR2 YFSETQ. The CDR3 is CASSLTTGRTGELFF. In DNA form, the CDR3 reads TGCGCCAGCAGCTTGACGACTGGGAGAACCGGGGAGCTGTTTTTT.

J is TRBJ2-5 and V is TRBV7-2, with D unresolved. V was clipped by 5 bases and J by 7 bases, with 14 bases between them. The CDR3 sequence is 13 residues long. CDR1 and CDR2 (germline): SGHTA, FQGNSA. The CDR3 protein is CASSRVLHPTQYF. CDR3 in DNA: TGTGCCAGCAGCCGGGTCCTTCACCCGACCCAGTACTTC.

The rearrangement links TRBV28 to TRBJ1-2; unclear D gene. Trimming pared 5 bases from V and 5 bases from J, leaving 12 bases between. The CDR3 covers 13 residues. Germline V gene lookup returns CDR1 MDHEN and CDR2 SYDVKM. CDR3 nucleotide sequence: TGTGCCAGCAGTCCCACACGGAGGTATGGCTACACCTTC. This translates into CASSPTRRYGYTF.

The V gene is TRBV28, the J gene TRBJ2-4, with D perhaps TRBD1 (5 bases). The V gene's germline CDR1 is MDHEN and CDR2 SYDVKM. Between the trimmed V and J ends, which lost 5 bases and 7 bases, there was a span of 12 bases. There are 13 residues in the CDR3. The CDR3 reads CASSRQAGNIQYF. DNA for the CDR3: TGTGCCAGCAGTCGGCAGGCAGGGAACATTCAGTACTTC. Drawing the rest from reference TRBV28 and TRBJ2-4, the complete variable domain is DVKVTQSSRYLVKRTGEKVFLECVQDMDHENMFWYRQDPGLGLRLIYFSYDVKMKEKGDIPEGYSVSREKKERFSLILESASTNQTSMYLCASSRQAGNIQYFGAGTRLSVL.

This sequence joins TRBV12-5 and TRBJ2-3; D is perhaps TRBD2 (5 bases). V lost 3 bases and J lost 1, with 14 bases in between. Germline V gene data show CDR1 as LGHNT and CDR2 as FRNRAP. The CDR3 totals 16 residues. The CDR3 loop reads CASGFLSGVGTDTQYF. CDR3 sequence (DNA): TGTGCTAGTGGTTTTCTATCCGGGGTTGGCACAGATACGCAGTATTTT. Supplemented by reference TRBV12-5 and TRBJ2-3, the full variable domain reads DARVTQTPRHKVTEMGQEVTMRCQPILGHNTVFWYRQTMMQGLELLAYFRNRAPLDDSGMPKDRFSAEMPDATLATLKIQPSEPRDSAVYFCASGFLSGVGTDTQYFGPGTRLTVL.

The rearrangement uses TRBV25-1 and TRBJ2-1, with TRBD1 as a possible D gene (7 bases). This CDR3 comprises 17 residues. The V end lost 8 bases, the J end lost 0 bases, and 20 bases lay between the germline ends. CDR1 and CDR2 from the germline V gene are MGHDK and SYGVNS. CDR3 bases: TGTGCCAGCGCGGGACAGCGGCGTGGAAGCTCCTACAATGAGCAGTTCTTC. Its translation is CASAGQRRGSSYNEQFF.

This clone has just one count. The chain links TRBV14 to TRBJ2-5; no definite D call. The CDR3 is 13 amino acids. The V gene lost 1 base and the J gene lost 0 bases, with 3 bases spanning the gap. Germline CDR1 and CDR2: SGHDN and FVKESK. CDR3: CASSQAYQETQYF. CDR3 in DNA: TGTGCCAGCAGCCAAGCGTACCAAGAGACCCAGTACTTC.

The V call is TRBV4-1, the J call TRBJ1-2; TRBD1 is a possible D gene (5 bases). From germline, CDR1 is MGHRA and CDR2 YSYEKL. V lost 4 bases, J lost 4 bases, and 19 bases lay in between. The CDR3 length is 16 residues. The CDR3 DNA follows: TGCGCCAGCAGCCCAGCCGCGGGGCAGGGACTCTATGGCTACACCTTC. Its protein product is CASSPAAGQGLYGYTF.